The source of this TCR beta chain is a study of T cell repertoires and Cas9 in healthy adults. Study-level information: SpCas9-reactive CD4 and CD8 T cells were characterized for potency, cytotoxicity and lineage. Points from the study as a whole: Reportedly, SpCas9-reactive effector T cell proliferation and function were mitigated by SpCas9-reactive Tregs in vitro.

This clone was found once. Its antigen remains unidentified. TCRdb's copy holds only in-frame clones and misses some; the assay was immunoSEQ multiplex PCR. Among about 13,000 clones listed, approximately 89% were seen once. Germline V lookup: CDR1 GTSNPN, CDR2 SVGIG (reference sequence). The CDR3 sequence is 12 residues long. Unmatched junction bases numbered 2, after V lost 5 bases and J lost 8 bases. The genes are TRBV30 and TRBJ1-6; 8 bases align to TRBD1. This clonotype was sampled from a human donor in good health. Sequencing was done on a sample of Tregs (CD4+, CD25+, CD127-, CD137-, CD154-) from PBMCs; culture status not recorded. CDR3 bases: TGTGCCTGGGACAGGGGTTATTCACCCCTCCACTTT. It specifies CAWDRGYSPLHF.